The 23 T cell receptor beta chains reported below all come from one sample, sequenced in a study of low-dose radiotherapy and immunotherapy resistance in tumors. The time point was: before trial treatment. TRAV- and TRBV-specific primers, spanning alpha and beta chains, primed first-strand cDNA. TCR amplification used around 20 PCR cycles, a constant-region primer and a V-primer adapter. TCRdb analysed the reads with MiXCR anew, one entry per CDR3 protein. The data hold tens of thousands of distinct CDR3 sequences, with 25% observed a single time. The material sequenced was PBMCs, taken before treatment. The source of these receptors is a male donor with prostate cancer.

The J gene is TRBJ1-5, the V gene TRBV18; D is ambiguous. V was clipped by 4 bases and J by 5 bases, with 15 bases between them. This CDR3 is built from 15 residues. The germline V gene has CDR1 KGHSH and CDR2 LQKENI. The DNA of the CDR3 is TGTGCCAGCTCACTTTCCGGGGTGGCGGATCAGCCCCAGCATTTT. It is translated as CASSLSGVADQPQHF.

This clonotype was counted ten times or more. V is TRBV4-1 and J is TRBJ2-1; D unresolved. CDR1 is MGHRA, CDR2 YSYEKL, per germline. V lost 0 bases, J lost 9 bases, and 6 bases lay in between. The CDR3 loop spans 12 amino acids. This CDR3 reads CASSQEGGEQFF. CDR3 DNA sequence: TGCGCCAGCAGCCAAGAGGGCGGTGAGCAGTTCTTC.

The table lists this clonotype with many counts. The CDR3 DNA reads as TGCGCCAGCAGTGGACAGGGGGCGCAAGAGCAGTACTTC. Translated: CASSGQGAQEQYF. The rearrangement uses TRBV5-1 and TRBJ2-7; 11 bases fit TRBD1. The CDR3 sequence is 13 residues long. The V and J ends lost 5 bases and 7 bases, in that order; junction bases with no gene match: 5. The germline CDR1 and CDR2 sequences are SGHRS and YFSETQ.

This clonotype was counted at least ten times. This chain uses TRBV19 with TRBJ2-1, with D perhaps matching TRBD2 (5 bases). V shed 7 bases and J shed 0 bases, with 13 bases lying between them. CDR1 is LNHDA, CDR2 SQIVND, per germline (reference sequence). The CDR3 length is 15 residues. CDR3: CASTSRSGSYNEQFF. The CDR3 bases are TGTGCCAGTACTTCCCGAAGCGGCTCCTACAATGAGCAGTTCTTC.

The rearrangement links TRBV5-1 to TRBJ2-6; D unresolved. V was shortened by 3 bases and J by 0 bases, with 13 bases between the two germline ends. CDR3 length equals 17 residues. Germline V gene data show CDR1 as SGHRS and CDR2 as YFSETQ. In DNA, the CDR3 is TGCGCCAGCAGCTCCCCTCAGACTGACTCTGGGGCCAACGTCCTGACTTTC. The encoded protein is CASSSPQTDSGANVLTF.

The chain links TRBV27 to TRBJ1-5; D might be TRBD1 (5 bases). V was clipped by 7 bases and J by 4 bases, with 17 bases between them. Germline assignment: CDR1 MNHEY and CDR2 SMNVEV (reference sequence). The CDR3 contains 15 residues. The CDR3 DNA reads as TGTGCCAGCACCTCCGGGGGGGGTGGGAATCAGCCCCAGCATTTT. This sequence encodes CASTSGGGGNQPQHF.

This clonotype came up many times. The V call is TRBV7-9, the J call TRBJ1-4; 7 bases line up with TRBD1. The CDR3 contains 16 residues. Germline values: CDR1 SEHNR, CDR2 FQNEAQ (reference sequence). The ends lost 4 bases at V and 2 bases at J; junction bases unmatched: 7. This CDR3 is CASSSTGLSTNEKLFF. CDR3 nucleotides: TGTGCCAGCAGCTCGACAGGGCTTTCCACTAATGAAAAACTGTTTTTT.

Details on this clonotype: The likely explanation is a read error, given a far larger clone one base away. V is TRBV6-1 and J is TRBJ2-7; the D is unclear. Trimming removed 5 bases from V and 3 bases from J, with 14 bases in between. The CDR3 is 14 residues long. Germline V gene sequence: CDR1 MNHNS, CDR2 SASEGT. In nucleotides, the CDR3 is TGTGCCAGCAGTTACTCGTCAGACGGCTACGAGCAGTACTTC. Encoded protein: CASSYSSDGYEQYF.

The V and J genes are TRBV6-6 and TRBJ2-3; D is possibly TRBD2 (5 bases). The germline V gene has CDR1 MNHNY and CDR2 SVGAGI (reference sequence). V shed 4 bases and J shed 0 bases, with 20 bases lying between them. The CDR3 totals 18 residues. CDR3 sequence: CASSSRSGTRASTDTQYF. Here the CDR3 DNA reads TGTGCCAGCAGTTCTCGCTCGGGAACCCGTGCTAGCACAGATACGCAGTATTTT.

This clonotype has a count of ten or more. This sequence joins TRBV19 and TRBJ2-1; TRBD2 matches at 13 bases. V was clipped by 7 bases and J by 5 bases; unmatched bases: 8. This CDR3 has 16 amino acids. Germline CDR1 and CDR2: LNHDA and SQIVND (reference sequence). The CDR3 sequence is CASNTGTSGKDNEQFF. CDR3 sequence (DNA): TGTGCCAGTAATACCGGGACTAGCGGGAAGGACAATGAGCAGTTCTTC.

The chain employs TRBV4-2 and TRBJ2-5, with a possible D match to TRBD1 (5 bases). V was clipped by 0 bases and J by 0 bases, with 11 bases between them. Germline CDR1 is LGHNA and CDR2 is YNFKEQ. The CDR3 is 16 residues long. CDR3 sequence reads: CASSQEGTGNQETQYF. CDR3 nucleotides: TGTGCCAGCAGCCAAGAAGGCACAGGCAACCAAGAGACCCAGTACTTC.

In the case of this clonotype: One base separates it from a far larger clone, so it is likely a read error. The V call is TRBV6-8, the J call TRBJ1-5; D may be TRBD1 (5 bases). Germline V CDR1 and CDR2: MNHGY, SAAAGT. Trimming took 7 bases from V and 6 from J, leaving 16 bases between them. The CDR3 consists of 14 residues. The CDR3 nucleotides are TGTGCCAGCAATGGAAAGGGGAGGAGTCAGCCCCAGCATTTT. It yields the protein CASNGKGRSQPQHF.

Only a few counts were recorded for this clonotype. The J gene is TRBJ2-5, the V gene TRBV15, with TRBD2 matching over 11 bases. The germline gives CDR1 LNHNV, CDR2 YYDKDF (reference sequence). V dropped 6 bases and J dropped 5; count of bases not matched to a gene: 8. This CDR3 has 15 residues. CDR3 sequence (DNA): TGTGCCACCAGTTCAGAACTAGCGGGAGTTGAGACCCAGTACTTC. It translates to CATSSELAGVETQYF.

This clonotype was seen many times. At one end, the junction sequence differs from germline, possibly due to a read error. DNA for the CDR3: TGTGCCAGCAGCACCGGGACAGGAGGGGATGAGCAGTTCTTT. Residues: CASSTGTGGDEQFF. This chain connects TRBV7-3 to TRBJ2-1; 8 nucleotides agree with TRBD1. Germline-derived CDR1 and CDR2 are SGHTA and FQGTGA. The CDR3 has 14 amino acids.

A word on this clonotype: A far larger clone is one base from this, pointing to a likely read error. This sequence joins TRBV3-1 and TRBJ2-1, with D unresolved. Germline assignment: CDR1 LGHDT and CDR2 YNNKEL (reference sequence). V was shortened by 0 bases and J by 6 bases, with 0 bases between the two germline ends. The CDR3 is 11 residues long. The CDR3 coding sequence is TGTGCCAGCAGCCAAGACAATGAGCAGTTCTTC. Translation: CASSQDNEQFF.

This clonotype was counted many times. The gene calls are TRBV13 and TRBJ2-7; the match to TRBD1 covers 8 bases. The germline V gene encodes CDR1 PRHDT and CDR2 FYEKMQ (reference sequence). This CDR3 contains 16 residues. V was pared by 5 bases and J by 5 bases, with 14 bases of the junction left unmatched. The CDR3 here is CASSPTGARGRDEQYF. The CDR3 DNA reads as TGTGCCAGCAGCCCTACTGGGGCCAGGGGGCGCGACGAGCAGTACTTC. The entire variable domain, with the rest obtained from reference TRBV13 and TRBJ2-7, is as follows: AAGVIQSPRHLIKEKRETATLKCYPIPRHDTVYWYQQGPGQDPQFLISFYEKMQSDKGSIPDRFSAQQFSDYHSELNMSSLELGDSALYFCASSPTGARGRDEQYFGPGTRLTVT.

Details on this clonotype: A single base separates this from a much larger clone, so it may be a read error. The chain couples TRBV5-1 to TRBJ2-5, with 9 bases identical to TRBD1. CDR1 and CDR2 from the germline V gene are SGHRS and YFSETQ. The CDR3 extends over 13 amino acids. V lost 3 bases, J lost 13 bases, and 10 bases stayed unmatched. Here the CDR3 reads CASSSDLRTGVYF. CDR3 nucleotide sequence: TGCGCCAGCAGCTCCGACCTTAGGACAGGGGTGTACTTC.

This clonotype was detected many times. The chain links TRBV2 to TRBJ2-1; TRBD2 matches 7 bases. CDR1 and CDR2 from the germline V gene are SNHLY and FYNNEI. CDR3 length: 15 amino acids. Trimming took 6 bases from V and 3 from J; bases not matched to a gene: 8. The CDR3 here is CASRERGSYYNEQFF. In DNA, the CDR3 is TGTGCCAGCAGAGAGCGGGGTAGCTACTACAATGAGCAGTTCTTC.

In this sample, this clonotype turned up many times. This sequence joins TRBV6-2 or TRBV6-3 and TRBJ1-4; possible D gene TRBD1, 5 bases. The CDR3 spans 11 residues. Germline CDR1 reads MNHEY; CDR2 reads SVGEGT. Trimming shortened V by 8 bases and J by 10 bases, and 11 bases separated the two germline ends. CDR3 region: CASEGVGKLFF. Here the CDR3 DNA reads TGTGCCAGCGAAGGGGTTGGAAAACTGTTTTTT.

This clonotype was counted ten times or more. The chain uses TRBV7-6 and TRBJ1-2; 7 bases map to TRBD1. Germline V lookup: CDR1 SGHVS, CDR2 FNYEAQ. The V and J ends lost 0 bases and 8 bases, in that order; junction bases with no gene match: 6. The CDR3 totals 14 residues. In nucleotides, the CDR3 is TGTGCCAGCAGCTTAGCGGACAGGAATGAAGGCTACACCTTC. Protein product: CASSLADRNEGYTF.

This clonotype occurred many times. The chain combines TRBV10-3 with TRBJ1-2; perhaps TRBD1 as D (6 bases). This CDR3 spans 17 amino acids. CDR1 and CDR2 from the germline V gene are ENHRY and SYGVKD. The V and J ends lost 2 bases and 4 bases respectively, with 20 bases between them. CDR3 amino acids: CAISEGETGQNLYGYTF. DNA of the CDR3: TGTGCCATCAGTGAGGGCGAGACCGGACAGAACCTCTATGGCTACACCTTC.

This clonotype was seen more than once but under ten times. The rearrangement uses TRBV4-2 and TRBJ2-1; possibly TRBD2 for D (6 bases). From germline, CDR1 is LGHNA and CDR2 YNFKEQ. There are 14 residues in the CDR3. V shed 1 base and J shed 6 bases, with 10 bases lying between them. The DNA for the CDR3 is TGTGCCAGCAGCCAAGTCGGCGGGGTCAATGAGCAGTTCTTC. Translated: CASSQVGGVNEQFF.

The CDR3 loop is CATGQGRYEQYF. The CDR3 DNA is TGTGCCACTGGACAGGGCCGCTACGAGCAGTACTTC. The chain recombines TRBV6-6 with TRBJ2-7, with 8 bases identical to TRBD1. V gave up 10 bases and J gave up 3 bases; unmatched junction bases: 5. Germline lookup yields CDR1 MNHNY and CDR2 SVGAGI (reference sequence). The CDR3 runs to 12 residues.